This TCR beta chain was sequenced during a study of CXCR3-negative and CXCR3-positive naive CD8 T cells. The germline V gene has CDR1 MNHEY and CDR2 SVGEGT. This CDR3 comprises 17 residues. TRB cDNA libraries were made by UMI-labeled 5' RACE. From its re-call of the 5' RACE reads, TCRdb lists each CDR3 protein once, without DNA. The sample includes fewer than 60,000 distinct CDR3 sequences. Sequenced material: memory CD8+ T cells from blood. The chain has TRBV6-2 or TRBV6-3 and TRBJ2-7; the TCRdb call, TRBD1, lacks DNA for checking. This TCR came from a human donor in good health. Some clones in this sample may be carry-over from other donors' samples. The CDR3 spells CASSSTVWRDRGYEQYF.